Listed here are 23 T cell receptor beta chains from one sample, sequenced in a study of cytomegalovirus exposure and HLA in healthy donors. It was with 60 Vbeta and 13 Jbeta primers that the PCR ran. Method: immunoSEQ multiplex PCR; TCRdb's copy keeps in-frame clones and lacks some. The sample has fewer than 150,000 clones; 60% to 80% are singletons. Sequences were obtained from PBMCs. Receptor source: a young man in good health and CMV-seropositive.

Turning to this clone: Other DNA sequences from this sample encode an identical CDR3 as well. This chain links TRBV6-1 with TRBJ1-6, with unresolved D. Germline V gene data show CDR1 as MNHNS and CDR2 as SASEGT. Trimming cost V 8 bases and J 2 bases, with 10 bases left between them. CDR3 size: 14 residues. In nucleotides, the CDR3 is TGTGCCAGCTCGCTTACAGCCTATAATTCACCCCTCCACTTT. Protein product: CASSLTAYNSPLHF.

The CDR3 DNA reads TGTGCCAGCAGTGATTATTGGGACAGGGGTACCGATACGCAGTATTTT. This encodes CASSDYWDRGTDTQYF. The V call is TRBV2, the J call TRBJ2-3, with 10 bases that match TRBD1. J gave up 6 bases and V 3 bases, and 9 bases lay outside the gene matches. The length of the CDR3 is 16 residues. Germline V gene data show CDR1 as SNHLY and CDR2 as FYNNEI. The variable domain in full, with the rest retrieved from reference TRBV2 and TRBJ2-3, is EPEVTQTPSHQVTQMGQEVILRCVPISNHLYFYWYRQILGQKVEFLVSFYNNEISEKSEIFDDQFSVERPDGSNFTLKIRSTKLEDSAMYFCASSDYWDRGTDTQYFGPGTRLTVL.

This chain uses TRBV19 with TRBJ1-2, with a tentative D call TRBD1 (5 bases). This CDR3 spans 15 amino acids. CDR1 LNHDA and CDR2 SQIVND come from the germline V gene (reference sequence). With 4 bases removed from V and 7 bases from J, the gap between germline ends came to 19 bases. CDR3 sequence: CASSTTGGGQVGYTF. CDR3 DNA sequence: TGTGCCAGTAGTACTACCGGGGGAGGTCAGGTTGGCTACACCTTC. Using reference TRBV19 and TRBJ1-2 for the parts outside the CDR3, the full variable domain is DGGITQSPKYLFRKEGQNVTLSCEQNLNHDAMYWYRQDPGQGLRLIYYSQIVNDFQKGDIAEGYSVSREKKESFPLTVTSAQKNPTAFYLCASSTTGGGQVGYTFGSGTRLTVV.

The rearrangement joins TRBV10-3 to TRBJ1-1, with 8 bases fitting TRBD1. V dropped 10 bases and J dropped 2; count of bases not matched to a gene: 3. The CDR3 has 12 amino acids. CDR1 ENHRY and CDR2 SYGVKD come from the germline V gene. CDR3 loop: CATGQANTEAFF. The CDR3 bases are TGTGCCACGGGACAGGCAAACACTGAAGCTTTCTTT.

The chain has TRBV21-1 and TRBJ1-1; the D call in the table, TRBD1, was not verified against the DNA. TRBV21-1 is tagged as a pseudogene. CDR3 size: 15 residues. The CDR3 region has the DNA TGTGCCAGCACCCGGGACAGGGGTGATGGCACTGAAGCTTTCTTT. Translated, it gives CASTRDRGDGTEAFF.

This clone was recorded only once. This chain uses TRBV19 with TRBJ2-1; 8 bases are shared with TRBD1. The V and J ends lost 1 base and 3 bases, in that order; junction bases with no gene match: 5. The CDR3 runs 16 residues. Germline values: CDR1 LNHDA, CDR2 SQIVND (reference sequence). For the CDR3, the DNA is TGTGCCAGTAGTATAGGGAGGACAGGGATCTACAATGAGCAGTTCTTC. Residues: CASSIGRTGIYNEQFF. The whole variable domain, remainder taken from reference TRBV19 and TRBJ2-1, is DGGITQSPKYLFRKEGQNVTLSCEQNLNHDAMYWYRQDPGQGLRLIYYSQIVNDFQKGDIAEGYSVSREKKESFPLTVTSAQKNPTAFYLCASSIGRTGIYNEQFFGPGTRLTVL.

This clone showed up just a few times. The genes are TRBV5-1 and TRBJ1-6; no firm D call. The ends were cut back, 3 bases at V and 8 bases at J, with 6 bases in the middle. The CDR3 loop spans 12 amino acids. Germline loops: CDR1 SGHRS, CDR2 YFSETQ. The CDR3 region has the DNA TGCGCCAGCAGCTCACGGGATTCACCCCTCCACTTT. Translating it yields CASSSRDSPLHF.

This sequence joins TRBV28 and TRBJ1-4; no reliable D call. This CDR3 has 17 amino acids. V dropped 6 bases and J dropped 6 bases, with 23 bases sitting between them. From germline, CDR1 is MDHEN and CDR2 SYDVKM. CDR3 sequence reads: CASSPRVSWGSDEKLFF. Here the CDR3 DNA reads TGTGCCAGCAGCCCTAGGGTCTCTTGGGGTAGCGATGAAAAACTGTTTTTT.

The chain is built from TRBV19 and TRBJ1-1; D may be TRBD1 (6 bases). The CDR3 loop spans 14 amino acids. Germline V gives CDR1 LNHDA, CDR2 SQIVND (reference sequence). The ends were cut back, 5 bases at V and 1 base at J, with 11 bases in the middle. The CDR3 DNA is TGTGCCAGTAGTCCACAGGGACCGAACACTGAAGCTTTCTTT. Translated: CASSPQGPNTEAFF.

The chain links TRBV7-9 to TRBJ2-3, with a weak D call TRBD1 (6 bases). This CDR3 contains 18 residues. From germline, CDR1 is SEHNR and CDR2 FQNEAQ (reference sequence). V was shortened by 6 bases and J by 2 bases, with 24 bases between the two germline ends. The CDR3 reads CASSNYPRTVGTTDTQYF. The CDR3 coding sequence is TGTGCCAGCAGTAACTATCCCCGGACAGTAGGGACCACAGATACGCAGTATTTT.

The chain recombines TRBV5-1 with TRBJ2-3; 7 positions agree with TRBD1. The germline V gene encodes CDR1 SGHRS and CDR2 YFSETQ. The CDR3 length is 16 residues. The V and J ends lost 2 bases and 2 bases, in that order; junction bases with no gene match: 8. CDR3 sequence (DNA): TGCGCCAGCAGCTTTAGTATAGGGGGCCCCACAGATACGCAGTATTTT. Its translation: CASSFSIGGPTDTQYF.

The sample holds one count of this clone. This chain links TRBV7-3 with TRBJ2-7; TRBD1 matches 7 bases. There are 17 residues in the CDR3. J gave up 2 bases and V 4 bases, and 14 bases lay outside the gene matches. Germline CDR1 and CDR2: SGHTA and FQGTGA. The CDR3 protein is CASSYRTGTIHTYEQYV. Written as DNA, the CDR3 is TGTGCCAGCAGCTACCGGACAGGAACAATACATACCTACGAGCAGTACGTC.

The V and J genes are TRBV5-6 and TRBJ1-2; 10 bases match TRBD1. Germline V gene data show CDR1 as SGHDT and CDR2 as YYEEEE. The length of the CDR3 is 15 residues. Trimming cost V 4 bases and J 4 bases; bases outside gene matches: 7. CDR3 sequence (DNA): TGTGCCAGCAGCCCCCGGGACAGGGGAGGCTATGGCTACACCTTC. It codes for CASSPRDRGGYGYTF.

This clone was seen a few times. This chain uses TRBV19 with TRBJ1-2, with 8 bases identical to TRBD1. With 6 bases clipped from V and 6 bases from J, the junction kept 6 bases outside the gene matches. The CDR3 spans 13 residues. Germline CDR1 LNHDA, CDR2 SQIVND (reference sequence). The CDR3 loop is CASSATGGDGYTF. CDR3 coding DNA: TGTGCCAGTAGCGCTACAGGGGGGGATGGCTACACCTTC.

CDR3 nucleotide sequence: TGTGCCAGCAGCTTAGCGAGGCTAGCGCGGACCACCGGGGAGCTGTTTTTT. Its protein product is CASSLARLARTTGELFF. The rearrangement joins TRBV7-2 to TRBJ2-2; a possible D gene is TRBD2 (6 bases). Trimming stripped 0 bases from V and 4 bases from J, with 15 bases between. This CDR3 comprises 17 residues. Germline-derived CDR1 and CDR2 are SGHTA and FQGNSA.

This clone was detected once. J is TRBJ1-6 and V is TRBV19, with D tentatively TRBD1 (5 bases). Trimming shortened V by 3 bases and J by 14 bases, and 20 bases separated the two germline ends. The V gene's germline CDR1 is LNHDA and CDR2 SQIVND (reference sequence). This CDR3 is built from 15 residues. CDR3 bases: TGTGCCAGTAGTATGGAGACGACAGACCTCCGGGCCCTCCACTTT. Translated, it gives CASSMETTDLRALHF.

This clone showed up just a few times. This chain links TRBV10-3 with TRBJ2-7; 10 bases agree with TRBD1. V was pared by 3 bases and J by 2 bases, with 4 bases of the junction left unmatched. In germline, CDR1 is ENHRY, CDR2 SYGVKD. The CDR3 has 15 residues. The CDR3 DNA sequence: TGTGCCATCAGTGAATGGGACAGGGGTACCTACGAGCAGTACGTC. The encoded protein is CAISEWDRGTYEQYV.

The chain couples TRBV19 to TRBJ1-5; D may be TRBD1 (5 bases). Germline CDR1 reads LNHDA; CDR2 reads SQIVND (reference sequence). The CDR3 totals 14 residues. V gave up 4 bases and J gave up 4 bases, with 11 bases separating them. The CDR3 here is CASSTLQENQPQHF. The CDR3 DNA reads TGTGCCAGTAGTACGTTACAGGAAAATCAGCCCCAGCATTTT.

The chain joins TRBV19 to TRBJ1-5; 9 bases line up with TRBD1. The CDR3 sequence is 15 residues long. Trimming at V came to 4 bases and at J to 5 bases, leaving 6 bases not matched to a gene. Germline V gives CDR1 LNHDA, CDR2 SQIVND (reference sequence). CDR3 amino acids: CASSTTGGGDQPQHF. CDR3 nucleotide sequence: TGTGCCAGTAGTACGACAGGGGGAGGGGATCAGCCCCAGCATTTT.

This clone was counted a few times. This chain uses TRBV6-5 with TRBJ2-2, with TRBD2 as a possible D gene (5 bases). V lost 8 bases and J 2 bases, leaving 12 bases between the germline ends. The CDR3 is 14 residues long. Germline V gene lookup returns CDR1 MNHEY and CDR2 SVGAGI. CDR3 in DNA: TGTGCCAGCCGTAGTCGGGGAAACACCGGGGAGCTGTTTTTT. Its protein product is CASRSRGNTGELFF.

The V and J genes are TRBV5-4 and TRBJ1-6; maybe TRBD1 (6 bases). CDR1 is SGHNT, CDR2 YYREEE, per germline (reference sequence). The CDR3 is 14 amino acids. The V gene lost 4 bases and the J gene lost 10 bases, with 15 bases spanning the gap. Written as DNA, the CDR3 is TGTGCCAGCAGCCCTACTACAGGGCAATCACCCCTCCACTTT. Amino acid sequence: CASSPTTGQSPLHF. Supplemented by reference TRBV5-4 and TRBJ1-6, the full variable domain reads ETGVTQSPTHLIKTRGQQVTLRCSSQSGHNTVSWYQQALGQGPQFIFQYYREEENGRGNFPPRFSGLQFPNYSSELNVNALELDDSALYLCASSPTTGQSPLHFGNGTRLTVT.

This clone was seen more than once but under ten times. The genes are TRBV28 and TRBJ1-1, with TRBD1 matching 8 bases. Trimming at V came to 11 bases and at J to 1 base, leaving 9 bases not matched to a gene. CDR1 and CDR2 from the germline V gene are MDHEN and SYDVKM. CDR3 length: 14 amino acids. Written as DNA, the CDR3 is TGTGCCGTCAGGGGGCCGAGAGGGAACACTGAAGCTTTCTTT. It is translated as CAVRGPRGNTEAFF.

The J gene is TRBJ1-5, the V gene TRBV5-1; D perhaps matches TRBD1 (5 bases). Per the germline V gene, CDR1 is SGHRS and CDR2 is YFSETQ. The ends were cut back, 4 bases at V and 4 bases at J, with 18 bases in the middle. The CDR3 loop spans 16 amino acids. In DNA, the CDR3 is TGCGCCAGCAGCGTGTTACCGGGACTCATGAATCAGCCCCAGCATTTT. It is translated as CASSVLPGLMNQPQHF.